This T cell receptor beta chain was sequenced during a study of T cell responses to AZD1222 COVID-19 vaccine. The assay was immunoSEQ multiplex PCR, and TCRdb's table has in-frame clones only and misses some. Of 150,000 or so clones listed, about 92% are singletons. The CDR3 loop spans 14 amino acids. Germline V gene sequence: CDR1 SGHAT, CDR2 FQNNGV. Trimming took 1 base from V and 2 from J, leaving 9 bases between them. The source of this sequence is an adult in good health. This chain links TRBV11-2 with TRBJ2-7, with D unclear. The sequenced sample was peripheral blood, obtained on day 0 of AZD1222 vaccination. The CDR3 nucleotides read TGTGCCAGCAGCTTAGGGTTGGGAACCTACGAGCAGTACTTC. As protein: CASSLGLGTYEQYF.